Below, 14 T cell receptor beta chains from the same sample are listed, as sequenced in a study of beta chain features in type 1 diabetes. Reverse transcription of all isolated RNA meant that expressed TCRB transcripts were sequenced. TCRdb's copy holds only in-frame clones and misses some; the assay was immunoSEQ multiplex PCR. The sample lists 850,000 to 900,000 clones, 15% to 20% occurring once. The specimen was naive CD4+ T cells from blood. The receptor set was obtained from a woman between 18 and 29 years old in good health.

The chain recombines TRBV20-1 with TRBJ2-3, with 8 bases fitting TRBD2. The CDR3 covers 11 residues. J gave up 5 bases and V 6 bases, and 1 base lay outside the gene matches. Germline V gene sequence: CDR1 DFQATT, CDR2 SNEGSKA (reference sequence). CDR3 sequence reads: CSAAGVDTQYF. CDR3 in DNA: TGCAGTGCAGCGGGAGTAGATACGCAGTATTTT.

V is TRBV10-3 and J is TRBJ2-1; tentative D call: TRBD2 (5 bases). V was trimmed by 10 bases and J by 0 bases, leaving 16 bases between them. This CDR3 has 15 amino acids. The V gene's germline CDR1 is ENHRY and CDR2 SYGVKD. CDR3 sequence reads: CATSPAGSSYNEQFF. In DNA form, the CDR3 reads TGTGCCACCTCCCCCGCTGGGAGCTCCTACAATGAGCAGTTCTTC.

V is TRBV7-9 and J is TRBJ2-5; perhaps TRBD2 as D (6 bases). This CDR3 is built from 14 residues. Germline V gene data show CDR1 as SEHNR and CDR2 as FQNEAQ (reference sequence). V gave up 4 bases and J gave up 1 base, with 10 bases separating them. The CDR3, as DNA: TGTGCCAGCAGCTGGACCGGGGGCCAAGAGACCCAGTACTTC. This encodes CASSWTGGQETQYF.

The chain combines TRBV11-2 with TRBJ2-2, with D maybe TRBD2 (6 bases). The CDR3 is 15 amino acids. In germline, CDR1 is SGHAT, CDR2 FQNNGV. The V gene lost 5 bases and the J gene lost 5 bases, with 15 bases spanning the gap. CDR3 amino acids: CASSPRTMITGELFF. CDR3 DNA: TGTGCCAGCAGCCCCCGGACTATGATAACCGGGGAGCTGTTTTTT. Full variable domain (outside the CDR3, taken from reference TRBV11-2 and TRBJ2-2): EAGVAQSPRYKIIEKRQSVAFWCNPISGHATLYWYQQILGQGPKLLIQFQNNGVVDDSQLPKDRFSAERLKGVDSTLKIQPAKLEDSAVYLCASSPRTMITGELFFGEGSRLTVL.

Worth noting for this clone: Additional DNA sequences in this sample encode the identical CDR3. The rearrangement uses TRBV14 and TRBJ2-5, with TRBD1 matching over 7 bases. The CDR3 covers 14 residues. The V gene's germline CDR1 is SGHDN and CDR2 FVKESK. V trimming: 4 bases; J trimming: 1 base; junction bases outside the gene matches: 3. Here the CDR3 reads CASSPRTGQETQYF. The CDR3 bases are TGTGCCAGCAGCCCTCGGACAGGCCAAGAGACCCAGTACTTC.

The chain employs TRBV7-3 and TRBJ2-5; tentative D call: TRBD2 (6 bases). Germline values: CDR1 SGHTA, CDR2 FQGTGA. V gave up 5 bases and J gave up 4 bases, with 17 bases separating them. The CDR3 extends over 15 amino acids. This chain's CDR3 is CASSQSGRGGETQYF. CDR3 DNA sequence: TGTGCCAGCAGCCAAAGTGGGCGGGGTGGAGAGACCCAGTACTTC.

V and J are TRBV18 and TRBJ1-5, with a tentative D call TRBD1 (5 bases). Trimming left V 2 bases short and J 4 bases short, with 18 bases between. Germline V lookup: CDR1 KGHSH, CDR2 LQKENI. The CDR3 spans 17 residues. CDR3 protein: CASSPGSQAGRNQPQHF. The CDR3 coding sequence is TGTGCCAGCTCACCAGGTTCCCAGGCAGGGAGAAATCAGCCCCAGCATTTT.

The chain joins TRBV28 to TRBJ1-5; 8 positions match TRBD1. CDR1 and CDR2 from the germline V gene are MDHEN and SYDVKM. The V segment lost 4 bases and the J segment 6 bases; nucleotides outside the gene matches: 8. The CDR3 totals 15 residues. The chain's CDR3 is CASSWTGRIRQPQHF. The DNA for the CDR3 is TGTGCCAGCAGTTGGACAGGGAGGATCCGTCAGCCCCAGCATTTT. Combining the CDR3 with reference TRBV28 and TRBJ1-5 gives the whole variable domain DVKVTQSSRYLVKRTGEKVFLECVQDMDHENMFWYRQDPGLGLRLIYFSYDVKMKEKGDIPEGYSVSREKKERFSLILESASTNQTSMYLCASSWTGRIRQPQHFGDGTRLSIL.

This clone was detected only a few times. The chain has TRBV28 and TRBJ2-7, with 8 bases that match TRBD2. Germline CDR1 MDHEN, CDR2 SYDVKM. V lost 6 bases, J lost 4 bases, and 14 bases stayed unmatched. This CDR3 has 16 residues. CDR3 in amino acids: CASSLSGTSGAYEQYF. The DNA for the CDR3 is TGTGCCAGCAGCCTATCTGGCACTAGCGGAGCTTACGAGCAGTACTTC.

On this clone itself: This specimen includes other DNA sequences encoding the same CDR3. The CDR3 loop is CASSGDYNEQFF. The CDR3 DNA sequence: TGTGCCAGCAGCGGCGACTACAATGAGCAGTTCTTC. The chain recombines TRBV9 with TRBJ2-1; D gene unclear. The CDR3 runs 12 residues. The V gene lost 3 bases and the J gene lost 3 bases, with 4 bases spanning the gap. CDR1 SGDLS and CDR2 YYNGEE come from the germline V gene. Together with reference TRBV9 and TRBJ2-1, the CDR3 gives the full variable domain: DSGVTQTPKHLITATGQRVTLRCSPRSGDLSVYWYQQSLDQGLQFLIQYYNGEERAKGNILERFSAQQFPDLHSELNLSSLELGDSALYFCASSGDYNEQFFGPGTRLTVL.

This chain joins TRBV29-1 and TRBJ2-1; no clear D. CDR1 and CDR2 (germline): SQVTM, ANQGSEA. Trimming left V 5 bases short and J 3 bases short, with 11 bases between. CDR3 length equals 13 residues. For the CDR3, the DNA is TGCAGCGTTCAACTTACGAGCTACAATGAGCAGTTCTTC. Protein: CSVQLTSYNEQFF.

V and J are TRBV19 and TRBJ2-1; no clear D gene. The CDR3 is 14 residues long. Germline V CDR1 and CDR2: LNHDA, SQIVND (reference sequence). Trimming cost V 5 bases and J 6 bases, with 14 bases left between them. CDR3 sequence reads: CASSPWSGGNEQFF. CDR3 in DNA: TGTGCCAGTAGTCCTTGGTCCGGCGGCAATGAGCAGTTCTTC.

This CDR3 reads CASSYQAANYGYTF. CDR3 in DNA: TGTGCCAGCAGTTACCAGGCTGCTAACTATGGCTACACCTTC. The chain carries TRBV6-5 and TRBJ1-2; no firm D call. This CDR3 comprises 14 residues. Per the germline V gene, CDR1 is MNHEY and CDR2 is SVGAGI. Trimming removed 2 bases from V and 0 bases from J, with 7 bases in between.

This chain connects TRBV18 to TRBJ1-2; no definite D call. Germline CDR1 is KGHSH and CDR2 is LQKENI. V lost 4 bases and J lost 1, with 13 bases in between. The CDR3 is made up of 15 amino acids. CDR3 bases: TGTGCCAGCTCACTACAGACAAGCCGTAACTATGGCTACACCTTC. It codes for CASSLQTSRNYGYTF.